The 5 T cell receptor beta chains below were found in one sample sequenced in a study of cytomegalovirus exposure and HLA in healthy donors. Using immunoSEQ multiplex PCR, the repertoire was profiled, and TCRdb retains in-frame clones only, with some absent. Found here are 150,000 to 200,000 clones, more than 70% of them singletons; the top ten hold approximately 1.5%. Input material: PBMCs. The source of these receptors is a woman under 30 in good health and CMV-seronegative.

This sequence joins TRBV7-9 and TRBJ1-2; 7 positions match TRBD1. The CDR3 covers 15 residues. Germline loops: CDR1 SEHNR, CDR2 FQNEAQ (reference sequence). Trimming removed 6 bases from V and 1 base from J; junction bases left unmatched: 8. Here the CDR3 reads CASSNRQGGNYGYTF. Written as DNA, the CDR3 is TGTGCCAGCAGTAATCGACAGGGAGGTAACTATGGCTACACCTTC.

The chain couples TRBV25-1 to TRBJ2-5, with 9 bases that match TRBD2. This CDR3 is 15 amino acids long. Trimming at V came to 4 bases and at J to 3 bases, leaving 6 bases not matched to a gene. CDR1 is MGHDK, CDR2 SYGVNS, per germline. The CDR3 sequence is CASSVPTSGKETQYF. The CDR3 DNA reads TGTGCCAGCAGTGTTCCGACTAGCGGAAAAGAGACCCAGTACTTC.

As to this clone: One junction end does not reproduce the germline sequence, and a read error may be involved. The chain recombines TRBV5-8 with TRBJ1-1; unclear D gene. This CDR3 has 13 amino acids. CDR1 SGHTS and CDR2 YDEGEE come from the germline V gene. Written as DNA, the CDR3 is TGTGCCAGCACCAAACTCTCAGAGTCTACGGGAGTCTTT. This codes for CASTKLSESTGVF.

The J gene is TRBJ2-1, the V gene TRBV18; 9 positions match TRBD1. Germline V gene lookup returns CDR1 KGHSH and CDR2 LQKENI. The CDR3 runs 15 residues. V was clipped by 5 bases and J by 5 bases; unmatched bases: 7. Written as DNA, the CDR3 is TGTGCCAGCTCATATCCGGGACAGGGCGACAATGAGCAGTTCTTC. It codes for CASSYPGQGDNEQFF. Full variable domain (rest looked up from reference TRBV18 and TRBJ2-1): NAGVMQNPRHLVRRRGQEARLRCSPMKGHSHVYWYRQLPEEGLKFMVYLQKENIIDESGMPKERFSAEFPKEGPSILRIQQVVRGDSAAYFCASSYPGQGDNEQFFGPGTRLTVL.

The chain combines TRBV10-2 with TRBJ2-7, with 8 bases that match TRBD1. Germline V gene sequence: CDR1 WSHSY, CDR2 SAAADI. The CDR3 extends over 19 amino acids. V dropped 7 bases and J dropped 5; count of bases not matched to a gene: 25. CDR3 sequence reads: CASNYRGAGTPWWSNEQYF. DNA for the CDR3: TGCGCCAGCAATTACAGGGGGGCAGGGACTCCCTGGTGGAGCAACGAGCAGTACTTC.